Shown below are 25 T cell receptor beta chains from a single sample sequenced in a study of tumor-infiltrating lymphocytes in primary liver carcinoma. Production of TCR beta cDNA used 500 ng total RNA together with a constant-region primer. Generation of the TCR beta libraries relied on three nested multiplex PCR rounds using slightly modified ARM-PCR. TRBV1-TRBV30 forward primers and a C-beta reverse primer were used in the first two PCR rounds, which each ran for about 11 cycles. TCRdb re-called the multiplex PCR reads with MiXCR, one entry per CDR3 protein. The sample includes roughly 91,000 distinct CDR3 sequences, around three quarters of them seen just once. Both RNA and DNA were isolated together from approximately 20-30 mg of bulk tissue that had not been sorted. Material: liver tumor tissue from sampling region 5. Subset indicated: tumor region T5, tumor centre. All receptors come from a woman between 55 and 75 years old with primary liver carcinoma and hepatitis B virus infection.

This clonotype occurred a few times. This may arise from a read error, as a much more abundant clone is one base away. The chain combines TRBV6-5 with TRBJ2-3; D is perhaps TRBD1 or TRBD2 (6 bases each). The V gene's germline CDR1 is MNHEY and CDR2 SVGAGI. The CDR3 contains 17 residues. The CDR3 coding sequence is TGTACCAGCAGTTACTCACACCCCCGAGGGGGAGGAGATACGCAGTATTTT. Protein product: CTSSYSHPRGGGDTQYF.

Comments on this clonotype: Germline and junction disagree at one end, which may indicate a read error. This rearrangement joins TRBV12-3 or TRBV12-4 to TRBJ1-3, with no clear D. The CDR3 runs to 16 residues. The DNA for the CDR3 is TGTGCCAGGAGTCTTAGGGTCCACGAAACTGGAAACGCCATATATTTT. This encodes CARSLRVHETGNAIYF.

CDR3 nucleotides: TGTGCCAGCTCACCCGTGACATTTCAGTATGGCTACACCTTC. This translates into CASSPVTFQYGYTF. This chain uses TRBV18 with TRBJ1-2; unclear D gene. Germline CDR1 and CDR2: KGHSH and LQKENI. This CDR3 comprises 14 residues. The germline V and J ends were trimmed by 3 bases and 5 bases, with 13 bases remaining between them. Filled out from reference TRBV18 and TRBJ1-2, the complete variable domain reads NAGVMQNPRHLVRRRGQEARLRCSPMKGHSHVYWYRQLPEEGLKFMVYLQKENIIDESGMPKERFSAEFPKEGPSILRIQQVVRGDSAAYFCASSPVTFQYGYTFGSGTRLTVV.

The chain is built from TRBV5-1 and TRBJ2-3; D may be TRBD1 (5 bases). The germline V gene encodes CDR1 SGHRS and CDR2 YFSETQ. V lost 5 bases, J lost 4 bases, and 11 bases lay in between. The CDR3 is 13 amino acids. CDR3 loop: CASRSQAADTQYF. As DNA, the CDR3 is TGCGCCAGCAGGTCACAGGCGGCAGATACGCAGTATTTT. Supplemented by reference TRBV5-1 and TRBJ2-3, the full variable domain reads KAGVTQTPRYLIKTRGQQVTLSCSPISGHRSVSWYQQTPGQGLQFLFEYFSETQRNKGNFPGRFSGRQFSNSRSEMNVSTLELGDSALYLCASRSQAADTQYFGPGTRLTVL.

This clonotype was picked up many times. The chain links TRBV5-4 to TRBJ2-1; the match to TRBD1 covers 10 bases. CDR1 and CDR2 (germline): SGHNT, YYREEE (reference sequence). V gave up 3 bases and J gave up 6 bases; unmatched junction bases: 6. This CDR3 contains 15 residues. The CDR3 DNA sequence: TGTGCCAGCAGCTCCGACAGGGGGCGCGCCAATGAGCAGTTCTTC. Protein: CASSSDRGRANEQFF.

With regard to this clonotype: Since a much larger clone is just one base distant, this may be a read error. J is TRBJ1-1 and V is TRBV28, with D tentatively TRBD1 (5 bases). The length of the CDR3 is 15 residues. Germline V lookup: CDR1 MDHEN, CDR2 SYDVKM. The CDR3 is CTSSGNGRGNTEAFF. DNA for the CDR3: TGTACCAGCAGTGGGAACGGGAGGGGGAACACTGAAGCTTTCTTT.

The chain employs TRBV28 and TRBJ1-2; the match to TRBD1 covers 7 bases. This CDR3 is 13 amino acids long. The germline gives CDR1 MDHEN, CDR2 SYDVKM. J was trimmed by 7 bases and V by 4 bases; bases with no gene match: 6. Here the CDR3 reads CASSSPQGGGYTF. CDR3 coding DNA: TGTGCCAGCAGTTCCCCTCAGGGGGGTGGCTACACCTTC.

For this clonotype: A read error may explain this, as a much larger clone is one base away. The chain carries TRBV28 and TRBJ2-3; D unresolved. The CDR3 sequence is 14 residues long. Per the germline V gene, CDR1 is MDHEN and CDR2 is SYDVKM. As DNA, the CDR3 is TGTGTCAGCAGTTTCACGGGTAGTAGGGATACGCAGTATTTT. As protein: CVSSFTGSRDTQYF.

Of note for this clonotype: A junction boundary mismatches the germline segment, possibly from a read error. The chain combines TRBV29-1 with TRBJ2-2, with D perhaps TRBD1 (6 bases). The CDR3 spans 17 residues. Germline CDR1 and CDR2: SQVTM and ANQGSEA. The CDR3 here is CSVLTYRVPINTGKLFF. The CDR3 region has the DNA TGCAGCGTGCTAACCTACAGGGTCCCCATTAACACCGGGAAGCTGTTCTTT.

This clonotype was observed a handful of times. This chain links TRBV11-2 with TRBJ2-5; 9 nucleotides line up with TRBD2. Unmatched junction bases numbered 11, after V lost 8 bases and J lost 7 bases. The CDR3 sequence is 14 residues long. Germline loops: CDR1 SGHAT, CDR2 FQNNGV. DNA for the CDR3: TGTGCCAGCGGTCTAGGGACTAGCTGGGGGACCCAGTACTTC. Protein: CASGLGTSWGTQYF.

This clonotype was picked up many times. This chain links TRBV5-1 with TRBJ2-7; the match to TRBD2 covers 12 bases. Germline V lookup: CDR1 SGHRS, CDR2 YFSETQ. J was trimmed by 6 bases and V by 4 bases; bases with no gene match: 11. There are 16 residues in the CDR3. Here the CDR3 reads CASSEGLAGPAGEQYF. CDR3 bases: TGCGCCAGCAGCGAGGGACTAGCGGGTCCAGCGGGCGAGCAGTACTTC.

The J gene is TRBJ2-1, the V gene TRBV28; D might be TRBD1 or TRBD2, each matching 6 bases. Germline values: CDR1 MDHEN, CDR2 SYDVKM. Trimming took off 4 bases at V and 0 bases at J, with 19 bases between the two ends. The CDR3 has 18 residues. The CDR3 region is CASSSSRGARSSYNEQFF. The CDR3 DNA reads as TGTGCCAGCAGTTCGTCTAGGGGGGCGAGGAGCTCCTACAATGAGCAGTTCTTC.

Concerning this clonotype: The CDR3 carries no conserved terminal phenylalanine or tryptophan, so it likely arises from a read error. The chain carries TRBV12-3 or TRBV12-4 and TRBJ2-5; 10 nucleotides line up with TRBD2. The CDR3 loop spans 15 amino acids. With 6 bases clipped from V and 5 bases from J, the junction kept 9 bases outside the gene matches. DNA of the CDR3: TGTGCCAGCAGCACACTAGCGGGAAGGGGGGAGACCCAGTACTTG. The encoded protein is CASSTLAGRGETQYL.

Points on this clonotype: This CDR3 fails to terminate in the conserved phenylalanine or tryptophan, so it likely reflects a read error. This chain joins TRBV11-3 and TRBJ2-1; D tentatively reads TRBD1 or TRBD2 (6 bases each). The germline V and J ends were trimmed by 6 bases and 10 bases, with 16 bases remaining between them. This CDR3 contains 13 residues. Germline V gene sequence: CDR1 SGHNT, CDR2 YENEEA. DNA of the CDR3: TGTGCCAGCAGTGCCGGGGGCTACAGCGAGCAGTTCTCC. This sequence encodes CASSAGGYSEQFS.

Here the CDR3 DNA reads TGTGCCAGCAGCCAGATGGGAGCCGGGGCCAACGTCCTGACTTTC. Translated, it gives CASSQMGAGANVLTF. This rearrangement joins TRBV14 to TRBJ2-6; D is possibly TRBD2 (5 bases). Germline lookup yields CDR1 SGHDN and CDR2 FVKESK. The germline V and J ends were trimmed by 3 bases and 4 bases, with 10 bases remaining between them. This CDR3 region has 15 residues.

The chain links TRBV30 to TRBJ2-3; D perhaps matches TRBD2 (5 bases). V dropped 2 bases and J dropped 6 bases, with 18 bases sitting between them. The CDR3 covers 15 residues. Germline values: CDR1 GTSNPN, CDR2 SVGIG (reference sequence). The CDR3 bases are TGTGCCTGGAGTCGTGGTAGCGCGATGAGGGATACGCAGTATTTT. Its protein is CAWSRGSAMRDTQYF.

The V call is TRBV5-1, the J call TRBJ1-5; D is ambiguous. This CDR3 comprises 16 residues. Deletions cut 0 bases from V and 3 bases from J, with 13 bases between. Per the germline V gene, CDR1 is SGHRS and CDR2 is YFSETQ. The CDR3 loop reads CASSLGPGEPNQPQHF. CDR3 nucleotide sequence: TGCGCCAGCAGCTTGGGGCCAGGAGAACCCAATCAGCCCCAGCATTTT.

This clonotype appeared many times. The chain links TRBV19 to TRBJ2-2; 7 bases match TRBD1. Unmatched junction bases numbered 2, after V lost 4 bases and J lost 0 bases. The CDR3 is made up of 15 amino acids. Per the germline V gene, CDR1 is LNHDA and CDR2 is SQIVND (reference sequence). CDR3 DNA sequence: TGTGCCAGTAGTAAGACAGGGACGAACACCGGGGAGCTGTTTTTT. Translation: CASSKTGTNTGELFF.

This clonotype has just one count. The junction does not match germline at one end; this may be a read error. This chain links TRBV6-2 or TRBV6-3 with TRBJ2-5, with D maybe TRBD1 (5 bases). Germline-derived CDR1 and CDR2 are MNHEY and SVGEGT. The length of the CDR3 is 15 residues. The CDR3 nucleotides read TGTGCCAGCACGATATACAGGACGCCCCAAGAGATCCAGTACTTC. It codes for CASTIYRTPQEIQYF.

Notes on this clonotype: Being one base from a much bigger clone, this may be a read error. The rearrangement links TRBV10-3 to TRBJ2-2; 7 bases align to TRBD2. Germline CDR1 ENHRY, CDR2 SYGVKD. V shed 8 bases and J 2 bases; nucleotides not matched to a gene: 11. This CDR3 is built from 16 residues. DNA of the CDR3: TGTGCCATCGGCCAGCTAGCGGCCCAAAACACCGGGGAGCTGTTTTTT. Its translation: CAIGQLAAQNTGELFF.

For this clonotype: At one of its ends the junction is not consistent with the germline gene, which may arise from a read error. This chain joins TRBV12-3 or TRBV12-4 and TRBJ2-7, with D possibly TRBD2 on 5 matching bases. This CDR3 comprises 12 residues. CDR3 in DNA: TGTGCCAGTAGTTTCAACGACTACGAGCTGTACTTC. This sequence encodes CASSFNDYELYF.

The chain is built from TRBV11-3 and TRBJ2-1, with TRBD1 matching over 11 bases. Germline CDR1 SGHNT, CDR2 YENEEA. The CDR3 totals 15 residues. Germline trimming cut 5 bases from V and 13 bases from J; bases unmatched to any gene: 13. In nucleotides, the CDR3 is TGTGCCAGCAGCCCCGGGACAGGGGGTAACTACGAACAGTTCTTC. As protein: CASSPGTGGNYEQFF.

In the case of this clonotype: A single base separates this from a much larger clone, so it may be a read error. The chain employs TRBV5-1 and TRBJ1-2; TRBD1 might be the D (6 bases). Germline CDR1 reads SGHRS; CDR2 reads YFSETQ. The CDR3 contains 11 residues. CDR3 sequence reads: CASNLDSSYTF. CDR3 sequence (DNA): TGCGCCAGCAACTTGGACAGCAGCTACACCTTC.

This clonotype was seen at least ten times. J is TRBJ2-7 and V is TRBV12-3 or TRBV12-4, with a possible D match to TRBD1 (6 bases). The CDR3 sequence is 13 residues long. The ends were cut back, 6 bases at V and 4 bases at J, with 13 bases in the middle. Written as DNA, the CDR3 is TGTGCCAGCAGCACCAAACAGGGTTACGAGCAGTACTTC. Protein product: CASSTKQGYEQYF.

Points on this clonotype: At one of its ends the junction is not consistent with the germline gene, which may arise from a read error. V is TRBV11-2 and J is TRBJ2-3, with D possibly TRBD2 on 7 matching bases. The V gene's germline CDR1 is SGHAT and CDR2 FQNNGV. There are 17 residues in the CDR3. CDR3: CDNSLGGLTYTSDTQYF. Here the CDR3 DNA reads TGTGACAACAGCTTAGGGGGACTAACGTACACGTCAGATACACAGTATTTT.